This is a list of T cell receptor beta chains from one sample in a study of blood T cell repertoires in COVID-19. The assay was immunoSEQ multiplex PCR, and TCRdb's table has in-frame clones only and misses some. The table has fewer than 350,000 clones, around 86% seen once. The sample taken for sequencing was PBMCs or T cells enriched from blood (not recorded which). The receptor set was obtained from a man in his 60s who had recovered from COVID-19. Both conserved end residues are part of each CDR3. The order of the fields is clone size, D gene, J gene, V gene, CDR3 protein, CDR3 DNA. The D gene is left open where the match is weak. A row's size may be missing; if present it is once, few, many or a size class.

>-|TRBD2|TRBJ2-5|TRBV30
CAWSSFIASGRATSLETQYF
TGTGCCTGGAGTAGTTTCATCGCTAGCGGGAGGGCTACCAGTTTGGAGACCCAGTACTTC
>-|-|TRBJ1-1|TRBV7-9
CASSLGDWNTFF
TGTGCCAGCAGCTTAGGGGACTGGAACACTTTCTTT
>-|-|TRBJ1-5|TRBV18
CASSPGQRGFEPQHF
TGTGCCAGCTCACCGGGGCAGAGGGGGTTTGAGCCCCAGCATTTT
>-|TRBD1|TRBJ2-1|TRBV5-6
CASSLLGRTGVGGEQFF
TGTGCCAGCAGCTTGCTTGGCCGGACAGGGGTAGGGGGTGAGCAGTTCTTC
>few|-|TRBJ1-6|TRBV20-1
CSARDLRQNHF
TGCAGTGCTAGAGATCTCCGACAAAATCACTTT
>-|TRBD1|TRBJ1-2|TRBV4-3
CASSRRTGSYGYTF
TGCGCCAGCAGCCGTCGGACAGGGTCCTATGGCTACACCTTC
>-|-|TRBJ2-7|TRBV30
CAWSVNRPYEQYF
TGTGCCTGGAGTGTAAACAGGCCCTACGAGCAGTACTTC
>-|-|TRBJ2-5|TRBV7-3
CASSLMGSQETQYF
TGTGCCAGCAGCTTAATGGGGAGTCAAGAGACCCAGTACTTC
>-|-|TRBJ1-1|TRBV30
CAWSVSRGTEAFF
TGTGCCTGGAGTGTATCCCGAGGGACTGAAGCTTTCTTT
>few|TRBD2|TRBJ2-3|TRBV18
CASSPTSGSGDTQYF
TGTGCCAGCTCTCCGACTAGCGGGAGTGGAGATACGCAGTATTTT
>-|TRBD2|TRBJ2-5|TRBV19
CASSIGLAGVFETQYF
TGTGCCAGTAGTATTGGTCTAGCGGGAGTTTTCGAGACCCAGTACTTC
>-|-|TRBJ2-3|TRBV5-5
CASSLGPGAGADTQYF
TGTGCCAGCAGCTTGGGTCCGGGGGCGGGAGCAGATACGCAGTATTTT
>-|TRBD1|TRBJ2-1|TRBV28
CASSWDRVGKEQFF
TGTGCCAGCAGTTGGGACAGGGTGGGTAAGGAGCAGTTCTTC
>-|TRBD2|TRBJ2-3|TRBV7-2
CASSSQLLAGGGDTQYF
TGTGCCAGCAGCTCGCAACTGCTAGCGGGAGGAGGAGATACGCAGTATTTT
>-|-|TRBJ1-1|TRBV5-1
CASSLVGGNTEAFF
TGCGCCAGCAGCTTGGTCGGGGGAAACACTGAAGCTTTCTTT
>-|TRBD1|TRBJ2-3|TRBV5-1
CASSLGQGRDTQYF
TGCGCCAGCAGCTTGGGACAGGGACGAGATACGCAGTATTTT
>-|TRBD1|TRBJ2-5|TRBV6-2/TRBV6-3
CASSRQGSALAETQYF
TGTGCCAGCAGCAGACAGGGATCGGCCCTAGCAGAGACCCAGTACTTC
>-|-|TRBJ1-6|TRBV4-2
CASSQDRGRQVALHF
TGTGCCAGCAGCCAAGATCGGGGACGACAGGTGGCCCTCCACTTT
>-|-|TRBJ1-4|TRBV11-2
CASSRPGIGGEKLFF
TGTGCCAGCAGCCGGCCGGGAATCGGGGGAGAAAAACTGTTTTTT
>-|-|TRBJ1-2|TRBV6-5
CASSSRRGDYGYTF
TGTGCCAGCAGTTCCCGCCGGGGGGACTATGGCTACACCTTC
>-|TRBD2|TRBJ2-3|TRBV9
CASSVGGGTSGRTDTQYF
TGTGCCAGCAGCGTAGGTGGGGGAACTAGCGGACGCACAGATACGCAGTATTTT
>-|-|TRBJ1-6|TRBV2
CASKEGVKNSPLHF
TGTGCCAGCAAAGAGGGGGTGAAAAATTCACCCCTCCACTTT
>-|-|TRBJ2-7|TRBV19
CASSIVLRYEQYF
TGTGCCAGTAGTATAGTATTGCGGTACGAGCAGTACTTC
>-|TRBD1|TRBJ2-1|TRBV18
CASSRGTALYNEQFF
TGTGCCAGCTCCCGAGGGACAGCTCTATACAATGAGCAGTTCTTC
>-|TRBD1|TRBJ1-1|TRBV4-1
CASSPRDSYGTEAFF
TGCGCCAGCAGCCCCCGGGACAGCTACGGGACTGAAGCTTTCTTT
>-|-|TRBJ1-4|TRBV5-4
CASSLDQTNEKLFF
TGTGCCAGCAGCTTGGATCAGACTAATGAAAAACTGTTTTTT
>-|-|TRBJ1-5|TRBV28
CASSFQRHQPQHF
TGTGCCAGCAGTTTTCAGCGGCATCAGCCCCAGCATTTT
>few|-|TRBJ2-7|TRBV7-2
CASSYGTTLSYEQYF
TGTGCCAGCAGCTACGGGACAACTCTCTCCTACGAGCAGTACTTC
>once|-|TRBJ1-6|TRBV18
CASSPGAGLGSPLHF
TGTGCCAGCTCCCCGGGAGCAGGGCTGGGCTCACCCCTCCACTTT
>-|TRBD1|TRBJ2-1|TRBV29-1
CSVARDRGYNEQFF
TGCAGCGTTGCCCGGGACAGGGGTTACAATGAGCAGTTCTTC